This TCR beta chain is drawn from a study of T cells after yellow fever vaccination. TCRdb redid the calling of the 5' RACE reads with MiXCR, one entry per CDR3 protein. Among roughly 68,000 distinct CDR3 sequences listed, over 6.5% were seen once. A note on this clonotype: The antigen is not known.

Findings and limits, study-wide: At approximately 96% for CD4 and about 88% for CD8, most primary-vaccination clones showed up again after the booster.

This clonotype was sampled from a man younger than 35 who received the YFV17D yellow fever vaccine. Sequenced here: CD8+ T cells sorted from PBMCs, sampled about 41 days after the first yellow fever vaccination.

This chain's CDR3 is CASSSGARETQYF. The CDR3, as DNA: TGTGCCAGCAGCTCGGGGGCCCGGGAGACCCAGTACTTC. The chain carries TRBV7-9 and TRBJ2-5, with D tentatively TRBD1 or TRBD2 (6 bases each). Trimming removed 4 bases from V and 5 bases from J, with 11 bases in between. This CDR3 spans 13 amino acids. From germline, CDR1 is SEHNR and CDR2 FQNEAQ (reference sequence).